This T cell receptor beta chain was recorded in a study of blood T cell repertoires in COVID-19. About the research overall: PBMCs, B-cell-depleted T cells, or T cells provided the cDNA or gDNA that made up the material.

CDR1 is SGHRS and CDR2 is YFSETQ in the germline V gene. CDR3 length: 12 residues. The ends were cut back, 2 bases at V and 7 bases at J, with 9 bases in the middle. Clones were read by immunoSEQ multiplex PCR, and TCRdb kept only the in-frame ones, dropping some. The sample shows roughly 56,000 clones, about 91% of them seen only once. This clone came up once. The specimen sequenced was peripheral blood. The TCR sequence derives from a woman aged 60 to 75 with COVID-19, enrolled during active disease. This chain links TRBV5-1 with TRBJ1-1, with D perhaps TRBD1 (5 bases). The CDR3 bases are TGCGCCAGCAGCTTTTGGGGGGTTGAAGCTTTCTTT. Translated, it gives CASSFWGVEAFF.